This TCR beta chain was documented in a study of response to subunit inactivated influenza vaccine. TCRdb independently ran MiXCR on the RT-PCR reads; one entry per CDR3 protein. Here the sample spans hundreds of thousands of distinct CDR3 sequences, about 10% being singletons. General study results and limits: The authors suggested that few new T cells are recruited per seasonal influenza vaccination.

As for this clonotype: Its matching antigen is unknown.

V dropped 10 bases and J dropped 0; count of bases not matched to a gene: 9. Germline V gene lookup returns CDR1 LNHDA and CDR2 SQIVND (reference sequence). The CDR3 runs to 15 residues. The sequencing here drew on PBMCs from blood, taken on the day of vaccination. The receptor was derived from a middle-aged man who received an inactivated influenza vaccine. The chain combines TRBV19 with TRBJ1-5, with 7 positions matching TRBD1. CDR3 in amino acids: CATTEQGSSNQPQHF. CDR3 in DNA: TGTGCCACCACCGAACAGGGGAGTAGCAATCAGCCCCAGCATTTT. Variable domain in full (rest from reference TRBV19 and TRBJ1-5): DGGITQSPKYLFRKEGQNVTLSCEQNLNHDAMYWYRQDPGQGLRLIYYSQIVNDFQKGDIAEGYSVSREKKESFPLTVTSAQKNPTAFYLCATTEQGSSNQPQHFGDGTRLSIL.